The clone carrying this T cell receptor (beta chain) has more than one count but fewer than ten. This CDR3 is built from 15 residues. The V end lost 5 bases, the J end lost 2 bases, and 14 bases lay between the germline ends. CDR1 is LGHNA, CDR2 YNFKEQ, per germline. The data are from a study of blood T cells in healthy people across ages. It was with a sample-barcoded 5' primer and a J-beta primer mix that a second PCR of about 7 to 12 cycles was run. TCRdb re-derived calls from the 5' RACE reads in MiXCR, one entry per CDR3 protein. The table lists around 1.5 million distinct CDR3 sequences, roughly 60% of them singletons.

J is TRBJ2-3 and V is TRBV4-2; D not certain. The sample was blood. This receptor was obtained from a man aged 18 to 29 in good health. Here the CDR3 reads CASSSTADNTDTQYF. As DNA, the CDR3 is TGTGCCAGCAGCTCCACCGCAGACAACACAGATACGCAGTATTTT.